Sequencing of this T cell receptor beta chain was carried out in a study of cytomegalovirus exposure and HLA in healthy donors (dated by TCRdb to between 2016 and 2019). Broadly, across the study: An earlier analysis of 587 of the donors reported 250 to 350 Gb of sequence data and 117 million unique TCR beta sequences obtained from 150 million to 200 million T cells. Approximately 300 gigabases of sequencing data and 70 million to 95 million unique TCR sequences made up an early release that covered fewer than 650 HLA-typed donors. Among the approximately 430 genotyped donors, under 90% belonged to the genetic ancestry cluster associated with self-reported Caucasian donors. The study was designed to test whether signatures of past pathogen exposure could be identified by cataloging public T cell receptors. The study profiled the T cell repertoires of about 640 subjects by immunosequencing and related them to cytomegalovirus serostatus. Along with the roughly 700-subject first cohort, a separate validation cohort of over a hundred different subjects was used. To predict cytomegalovirus infection status, the study brought together high-throughput TCR immunosequencing, statistical association of individual TCRs with disease status, and machine learning. A later analysis re-examined previously published TCR beta repertoires from more than 650 donors and added high-resolution HLA genotyping to investigate patterns of TCR occurrence. Rather than drawing on any new phenotypic data, the later analysis identified candidate immune exposures from TCR beta sequences and the way those sequences occurred across donors. To decide whether each TCR beta V gene segment behaved as functional or pseudogenic, an earlier analysis of some 580 of the donors relied on high-throughput TCR beta sequencing. Donor age, sex, ethnicity and CMV serostatus were compiled together with the repertoire data. Genome-wide SNP genotypes for about three fifths of the 666 donors were used in a later genetic analysis, which treated that subset as a discovery cohort. All discovery cohort repertoires had been generated using a single sequencing platform. Both class I and class II loci were covered by HLA typing, at four-digit resolution. The number of typed donors differed by locus: about 620-640 for A, B, C, DRB1 and DQB1; 500 to 550 for DQA1; over 600 for DPA1; and about 450 for DPB1. Five DR-DQ haplotypes were handled as single units for association and clustering, since linkage in the cohort was strong. Across around 400 genotyped donors of the cohort, an average of 235,054 unique TCR beta nucleotide sequences per donor were sequenced, and roughly 18% of those sequences were non-productive.

The cohort consisted of 600 to 700 healthy bone marrow donors. Cohort members were all nominally healthy when sampled, although unrecorded immune exposures were likely present. The donor was CMV seropositive and was included in the group of about 290 seropositive cohort members. Every donor gave a peripheral blood sample, and the peripheral blood mononuclear cells from that sample were used for TCR beta sequencing. The Qiagen DNeasy Blood Extraction Kit was used to extract genomic DNA from the blood cell samples. The research as a whole found: In a later genetic analysis, a missense DCLRE1C variant was associated with V-gene and J-gene trimming of TCR beta chains, and the association was replicated in an independent cohort. CMV serostatus was the only immune exposure information available for the cohort. In a later analysis, the rate of TCR association differed among HLA loci, with DRB1 alleles having the most associated TCRs and HLA-C alleles having the fewest. The study listed 150 to 200 TCR beta chains as associated with cytomegalovirus. Most CMV-associated TCR beta chains appeared to be HLA-restricted in a later analysis, and the HLA associations seemed to be driven largely by CMV exposure. At a false discovery rate of 0.05, a later analysis linked around 17,000 TCR beta sequences to specific HLA alleles. Correlated functional status among segregating V segments might reflect linkage disequilibrium, but an unknown experimental factor could not be ruled out. An earlier analysis of 587 of the donors showed that most TCR beta V segments appeared in productive rearrangements either about 90% or about 30% of the time, which broadly matched IMGT annotations. In both the original and validation cohorts, the classifier was reported to diagnose cytomegalovirus status with high specificity and sensitivity. Compared with equally common non-associated chains, HLA-associated TCR beta chains in a later analysis were more clonally expanded and had lower generation probabilities. The authors suggested that the approach could potentially be generalized to other disease states and immunological phenotypes. According to a later analysis, parvovirus B19, influenza, CMV and Epstein-Barr virus appeared linked to several top co-occurrence clusters. A few of the identified cytomegalovirus-associated TCR beta chains were confirmed in vitro to be specific for cytomegalovirus antigens. About 17 rarely observed V segments, including chromosome 9 orphons, were excluded from the earlier analysis of almost 600 of the donors because counts were too low. Most TCR sequences were observed very rarely across donors, whereas some public TCRs were present in many individuals. When HLA alleles, especially DR and DQ, strongly co-occurred, TCR associations were difficult to assign to individual alleles. In this cohort, only TCR beta chains were sequenced, and detectable features were limited by the absence of alpha or paired-chain data. A group of highly shared sequence variants was considered likely to be a technical artifact of the sequencing pipeline. Roughly uniform sequencing depth across donors was assumed in presence/absence analyses, although this assumption may not hold. A further reported finding was that TCR beta sequences accurately predicted the HLA-A and HLA-B alleles for most subjects in the first cohort. According to a later genetic analysis, donors in an Asian-associated ancestry cluster had fewer N-insertions in productive TCRs than the roughly 700-donor mean. Because HLA typing was unavailable for some donors at each locus, only the typed subset was used in association tests.

Of note for this clone: There is no known antigen for this receptor. Nothing much larger sits one base from this clone, and base qualities are not available.

The library was produced with the immunoSEQ multiplex PCR assay. For the multiplex PCR, a mixture combining 60 forward primers for TCR Vbeta segments and 13 reverse primers for TCR Jbeta segments was used. Amplification of the CDR3 region of rearranged TCR beta genes was performed with a multiplex PCR assay on genomic DNA. On the Illumina HiSeq System, the amplified TCR beta libraries were sequenced as 87-base-pair reads. The study's own analysis went as follows. A later analysis tallied roughly 80 million unique TCR beta chains across the 666 repertoires, and approximately 12 million of those chains were shared by two or more donors. Raw reads were error-corrected and collapsed into unique sequences with a nearest-neighbor algorithm that merged closely related sequences to remove PCR and sequencing errors. To assign V, D and J gene segments, CDR3 sequences were aligned to IMGT reference sequences. For a sequence to be retained, a match of at least six nucleotides was required to both a V gene segment and a J gene segment. Rearrangements were called productive when the CDR3 lacked stop codons and stayed in frame with V and J; all others were non-productive. CDR3 was defined by IMGT convention, running from the second conserved V-encoded cysteine to the conserved J-encoded phenylalanine. In an earlier analysis of 550 to 650 of the donors, sequences lacking an unambiguous match to a single V gene segment were excluded. An earlier analysis of fewer than 650 of the donors classified V segments as functional when productive rearrangements were above 56.7% and as segregating when the standard deviation between donors was above 5%. A statistical classification framework was developed to diagnose cytomegalovirus status using the catalog of TCR beta chain sequences. A later analysis assigned V and J genes by comparing TCR nucleotide sequences with IMGT/GENE-DB human TR gene sequences. A later analysis assigned CDR3 sequences and most-parsimonious VDJ recombination scenarios with the TCRdist pipeline. A later analysis defined each TCR beta chain by its CDR3 amino acid sequence plus V-gene family, and excluded reads lacking a unique V-gene family. In a later analysis, 500 to 700 highly shared, low-generation-probability nucleotide sequences were removed to address suspected cross-contamination and a sequencing artifact. In a later analysis, a clonal expansion index for each public chain was calculated from normalized within-repertoire ranks of inferred template counts. In a later analysis, generation probabilities were computed using a VDJ recombination model fitted to out-of-frame rearrangements, and the results were checked against IGoR. Hypergeometric tests were used in a later analysis to score TCR-TCR, TCR-HLA and TCR-CMV co-occurrence, with a repertoire-size bias correction applied to the TCR pairs. A later analysis estimated false discovery rates by permuting HLA or CMV assignments 20 times. In a later analysis, co-occurring TCRs were grouped using DBSCAN, and TCRdist sequence similarity was added for clustering within HLA-allele-positive subsets. Co-occurrence clustering excluded repertoires with fewer than 30,000 or more than 120,000 public chains, plus five with anomalous nucleotide sharing. Here the immuneACCESS table is served through TCRdb, limited to in-frame sequences with V and J called. Missing clones are a known gap in these copies; in checked studies unresolved V genes cover under half, and the rest lacks a known reason. D and trimming come from the DNA, and the V and J calls and clone size come from that table. The sample table records 95,000 to 150,000 clones; 73% of these occur just once. Of the sample, under 5.5% is held by the ten largest clones.

The sample consisted of PBMCs. The receptor's source is a man in his sixties in good health and CMV-seropositive.

The CDR3 sequence is CASRYSGTGGFAEQYF. In nucleotides, the sequence is TGTGCCAGTCGATATTCCGGGACAGGGGGTTTTGCCGAGCAGTACTTC. This receptor chain uses TRBV19 and TRBJ2-7, with TRBD1 matching 11 junction bases. V lost 8 bases and J lost 6 bases, and the count of bases not matched to a germline gene is 15. The CDR3 runs 16 residues from the cysteine to the phenylalanine. Only the CDR3 DNA stays, 48 bases, in frame from base 1. As encoded in the germline V gene (reference sequence), CDR1 is LNHDA while CDR2 is SQIVND.